These 17 T cell receptor beta chains came from one sample sequenced in a study of blood T cell repertoires in COVID-19. Produced via immunoSEQ multiplex PCR; TCRdb's table is partial and in-frame only. The sample contains approximately 300,000 clones, roughly 86% of which appear only once. Sequencing was done on a sample of PBMCs or T cells enriched from blood (not recorded which). These receptors were collected from a woman aged 30 to 39 who had recovered from COVID-19.

This chain links TRBV5-4 with TRBJ2-3, with TRBD2 matching over 11 bases. The junction had 5 bases not matched to a gene; V was cut back by 0 bases and J by 2 bases. This CDR3 region has 17 residues. Germline V lookup: CDR1 SGHNT, CDR2 YYREEE (reference sequence). CDR3 sequence: CASSLAGTSGNTDTQYF. CDR3 nucleotides: TGTGCCAGCAGCTTGGCCGGGACTAGCGGTAACACAGATACGCAGTATTTT.

V gene TRBV7-9 combines with J gene TRBJ1-1; no clear D. V was shortened by 5 bases and J by 0 bases, with 13 bases between the two germline ends. Germline V lookup: CDR1 SEHNR, CDR2 FQNEAQ (reference sequence). The CDR3 runs to 15 residues. The CDR3 loop is CASSIIGSLNTEAFF. CDR3 DNA sequence: TGTGCCAGCAGCATTATCGGGTCCCTGAACACTGAAGCTTTCTTT.

The chain carries TRBV27 and TRBJ1-1; D may be TRBD1 (5 bases). CDR1 is MNHEY and CDR2 is SMNVEV in the germline V gene (reference sequence). The CDR3 loop spans 15 amino acids. V was clipped by 8 bases and J by 0 bases, with 16 bases between them. Here the CDR3 reads CASHGEGWVNTEAFF. The CDR3 DNA reads as TGTGCCAGCCACGGGGAGGGGTGGGTGAACACTGAAGCTTTCTTT.

The genes are TRBV28 and TRBJ1-1, with TRBD1 as a possible D gene (5 bases). V lost 1 base and J 8 bases, leaving 8 bases between the germline ends. This CDR3 is 12 amino acids long. Germline CDR1 reads MDHEN; CDR2 reads SYDVKM. The CDR3 protein is CASSLLRQEAFF. In nucleotides, the CDR3 is TGTGCCAGCAGTTTATTACGACAGGAAGCTTTCTTT.

The V gene is TRBV2, the J gene TRBJ1-1; D not certain. The CDR3 covers 13 residues. Between the trimmed V and J ends, which lost 1 base and 3 bases, there was a span of 6 bases. CDR1 and CDR2 from the germline V gene are SNHLY and FYNNEI. The CDR3 sequence: CASSEGRYTEAFF. The CDR3 DNA reads as TGTGCCAGCAGTGAAGGCAGATACACTGAAGCTTTCTTT.

The J gene is TRBJ1-6, the V gene TRBV6-2 or TRBV6-3, with 12 positions matching TRBD1. From germline, CDR1 is MNHEY and CDR2 SVGEGT. Trimming removed 6 bases from V and 8 bases from J; junction bases left unmatched: 14. The CDR3 contains 18 residues. The CDR3 DNA reads TGTGCCAGCAGCCCTTTTCACGGGACAGGGGGCAAGGATTCACCCCTCCACTTT. Protein product: CASSPFHGTGGKDSPLHF.

The gene calls are TRBV27 and TRBJ2-1; no clear D. The V end lost 3 bases, the J end lost 0 bases, and 9 bases lay between the germline ends. The CDR3 is 15 residues long. The germline gives CDR1 MNHEY, CDR2 SMNVEV (reference sequence). The CDR3: CASSLLQSSYNEQFF. CDR3 in DNA: TGTGCCAGCAGTTTGTTACAGAGCTCCTACAATGAGCAGTTCTTC.

This chain connects TRBV2 to TRBJ2-7; tentative D call: TRBD1 (5 bases). The CDR3 has 13 amino acids. Germline-derived CDR1 and CDR2 are SNHLY and FYNNEI. The V end lost 4 bases, the J end lost 3 bases, and 10 bases lay between the germline ends. CDR3 sequence reads: CASSGQIHYEQYF. Here the CDR3 DNA reads TGTGCCAGCAGTGGACAGATACACTACGAGCAGTACTTC.

The CDR3 is CASTLGAGTGDMNTEAFF. DNA of the CDR3: TGCGCCAGCACCCTTGGGGCCGGGACAGGAGACATGAACACTGAAGCTTTCTTT. The chain is built from TRBV5-1 and TRBJ1-1, with 8 nucleotides matching TRBD1. Per the germline V gene, CDR1 is SGHRS and CDR2 is YFSETQ. This CDR3 spans 18 amino acids. The trim removed 6 bases at V and 0 bases at J, leaving 16 bases unmatched.

This clone is a singleton in its sample. The gene calls are TRBV5-6 and TRBJ2-7; 10 bases align to TRBD2. CDR1 and CDR2 (germline): SGHDT, YYEEEE. V shed 3 bases and J 3 bases; nucleotides not matched to a gene: 12. This CDR3 has 17 amino acids. The CDR3: CASSWGLAGGLLYEQYF. The CDR3 bases are TGTGCCAGCAGCTGGGGGTTAGCGGGAGGCCTCCTCTACGAGCAGTACTTC.

V usage is TRBV6-4 and J usage is TRBJ1-3; 7 bases match TRBD1. Germline trimming cut 3 bases from V and 0 bases from J; bases unmatched to any gene: 11. There are 18 residues in the CDR3. CDR1 and CDR2 from the germline V gene are MRHNA and SNTAGT. The CDR3 reads CASSENRDSQNSGNTIYF. CDR3 sequence (DNA): TGTGCCAGCAGTGAAAACCGGGACAGCCAGAACTCTGGAAACACCATATATTTT.

CDR3 in DNA: TGTGCCAGCAGCCAAGAGGACCTAGCGGTACACCACTACGAGCAGTACTTC. Residues: CASSQEDLAVHHYEQYF. The V gene is TRBV4-2, the J gene TRBJ2-7; 7 bases are shared with TRBD2. The V gene end was trimmed by 0 bases and the J gene end by 3 bases; junction bases not matched to a gene: 11. The germline V gene encodes CDR1 LGHNA and CDR2 YNFKEQ. This CDR3 has 17 amino acids.

The chain employs TRBV4-1 and TRBJ2-1; a possible D gene is TRBD1 (5 bases). V lost 4 bases to trimming and J lost 6 bases, with 16 bases between them. The V gene's germline CDR1 is MGHRA and CDR2 YSYEKL. The CDR3 extends over 15 amino acids. This CDR3 is CASSRDRSQGNEQFF. DNA of the CDR3: TGCGCCAGCAGCCGTGACAGATCCCAGGGCAATGAGCAGTTCTTC.

This clone has a handful of counts. V gene TRBV3-1 (or the pseudogene TRBV3-2) combines with J gene TRBJ2-7; 7 bases are a match to TRBD1. Germline CDR1 is LGHDT and CDR2 is YNNKEL (reference sequence). This CDR3 contains 15 residues. J lost 5 bases, V lost 0 bases, and 7 bases had no gene match. For the CDR3, the DNA is TGTGCCAGCAGCCAAGATTGGGGACAGTCACACGAGCAGTACTTC. This codes for CASSQDWGQSHEQYF.

The chain joins TRBV20-1 to TRBJ1-1; no clear D gene. The CDR3 runs 11 residues. Germline V lookup: CDR1 DFQATT, CDR2 SNEGSKA (reference sequence). Trimming cost V 7 bases and J 7 bases, with 13 bases left between them. CDR3 protein: CSVAPYFEAFF. In nucleotides, the CDR3 is TGCAGTGTCGCACCCTATTTTGAAGCTTTCTTT.

This chain connects TRBV15 to TRBJ2-1, with TRBD1 matching 7 bases. The CDR3 has 17 residues. Germline lookup yields CDR1 LNHNV and CDR2 YYDKDF (reference sequence). Trimming took 2 bases from V and 0 from J; bases not matched to a gene: 7. The CDR3 sequence: CATSRPQGPASYNEQFF. The CDR3 nucleotides read TGTGCCACCAGCAGACCACAGGGGCCGGCCTCCTACAATGAGCAGTTCTTC.

This clone was seen a single time. This chain uses TRBV3-1 (or the pseudogene TRBV3-2) with TRBJ2-1; perhaps TRBD2 as D (5 bases). This CDR3 has 14 amino acids. The V gene's germline CDR1 is LGHDT and CDR2 YNNKEL (reference sequence). Trimming left V 4 bases short and J 3 bases short, with 10 bases between. CDR3 sequence reads: CASSRGLVYNEQFF. The DNA for the CDR3 is TGTGCCAGCAGCCGAGGACTGGTCTACAATGAGCAGTTCTTC.